The clone carrying this T cell receptor beta chain was detected many times. Its antigen is currently unknown. The source of the sample is a study of early T cells in non-severe SARS-CoV-2 infection. The study, taken as a whole, reports: Anti-spike CD8 responses were favored by VDJdb matching, which missed private and CD4 specificities.

As part of library construction, unique molecular identifiers were attached to individual cDNA molecules. TCRdb processed the 5' RACE reads anew with MiXCR; each CDR3 protein has one entry. The repertoire holds 85,000 to 100,000 distinct CDR3 sequences, with roughly 9.6% as singletons. The CDR3 sequence is 16 residues long. V was pared by 1 base and J by 6 bases, with 16 bases between. CDR1 KGHDR and CDR2 SFDVKD come from the germline V gene. The J gene is TRBJ2-3, the V gene TRBV24-1, with D unclear. The TCR comes from an adult who was a healthcare worker with PCR-confirmed SARS-CoV-2 infection or an uninfected control (not recorded which). The sample taken for sequencing was whole blood. CDR3 amino acids: CATSDFFGGSRDTQYF. CDR3 DNA sequence: TGTGCCACCAGTGATTTCTTTGGTGGTTCTCGGGATACGCAGTATTTT.